This T cell receptor (beta chain) is drawn from a study of tumor-infiltrating lymphocytes in oesophageal squamous cell carcinoma. The CDR3 is 16 residues long. Trimming left V 1 base short and J 1 base short, with 12 bases between. Per the germline V gene, CDR1 is SGHVS and CDR2 is FNYEAQ. Each CDR3 protein is one row after TCRdb ran MiXCR on the PCR reads. The data contain over 11,000 distinct CDR3 sequences, 46% of them singletons. The chain couples TRBV7-6 to TRBJ2-3; TRBD1 might be the D (5 bases). The source is a male donor with esophageal squamous cell carcinoma. Sequenced: blood. CDR3 amino acids: CASSLESRVGTDTQYF. CDR3 coding DNA: TGTGCCAGCAGCTTAGAGAGCAGGGTAGGCACAGATACGCAGTATTTT.